Below, 21 T cell receptor beta chains from the same sample are listed, as sequenced in a study of blood T cell repertoires in COVID-19. Only in-frame clones appear in the TCRdb table, and some are missing; sequencing was by immunoSEQ multiplex PCR. Of 160,000 or so clones listed, 85% are singletons. The specimen sequenced was peripheral blood. The receptors were gathered from a woman between 50 and 59 years old with COVID-19, enrolled during active disease.

V is TRBV18 and J is TRBJ2-2; TRBD1 agrees at 11 bases. The ends lost 4 bases at V and 5 bases at J; junction bases unmatched: 0. The CDR3 is made up of 14 amino acids. CDR1 and CDR2 from the germline V gene are KGHSH and LQKENI. The CDR3: CASSRDRGTGELFF. For the CDR3, the DNA is TGTGCCAGCTCACGGGACAGGGGGACCGGGGAGCTGTTTTTT.

This chain uses TRBV6-2 or TRBV6-3 with TRBJ1-1; the D gene is possibly TRBD1 (6 bases). The CDR3 runs 12 residues. CDR1 is MNHEY and CDR2 is SVGEGT in the germline V gene. V gave up 7 bases and J gave up 11 bases, with 17 bases separating them. The CDR3 loop reads CASTPARGRAFF. Here the CDR3 DNA reads TGTGCCAGCACCCCGGCCAGGGGTCGGGCTTTCTTT.

The chain couples TRBV2 to TRBJ2-6; 10 bases agree with TRBD1. In germline, CDR1 is SNHLY, CDR2 FYNNEI. The CDR3 runs 17 residues. J lost 2 bases, V lost 6 bases, and 7 bases had no gene match. CDR3 region: CASSPGTGVPGANVLTF. Here the CDR3 DNA reads TGTGCCAGCAGCCCCGGGACAGGGGTGCCTGGGGCCAACGTCCTGACTTTC.

The genes are TRBV9 and TRBJ2-1; no clear D gene. This CDR3 has 17 residues. Germline lookup yields CDR1 SGDLS and CDR2 YYNGEE. Trimming cost V 0 bases and J 5 bases, with 18 bases left between them. CDR3 protein: CASSVGFRSLVNNEQFF. The CDR3 DNA reads TGTGCCAGCAGCGTAGGATTTAGATCCTTAGTCAACAATGAGCAGTTCTTC.

The V and J genes are TRBV12-5 and TRBJ2-7, with a possible D match to TRBD1 (6 bases). Germline assignment: CDR1 LGHNT and CDR2 FRNRAP. Trimming took 5 bases from V and 5 from J, leaving 16 bases between them. The CDR3 length is 14 residues. The CDR3 region has the DNA TGTGCTAGTGGTCCCCCCGCAGGGGAGAACGAGCAGTACTTC. This translates into CASGPPAGENEQYF. Drawing the rest from reference TRBV12-5 and TRBJ2-7, the complete variable domain is DARVTQTPRHKVTEMGQEVTMRCQPILGHNTVFWYRQTMMQGLELLAYFRNRAPLDDSGMPKDRFSAEMPDATLATLKIQPSEPRDSAVYFCASGPPAGENEQYFGPGTRLTVT.

The chain uses TRBV6-5 and TRBJ1-5, with TRBD1 matching over 7 bases. Germline V gives CDR1 MNHEY, CDR2 SVGAGI. J lost 6 bases, V lost 7 bases, and 6 bases had no gene match. This CDR3 has 13 residues. The CDR3 region has the DNA TGTGCCAGCAATCGACAGGGCACTCAGCCCCAGCATTTT. Amino acid sequence: CASNRQGTQPQHF.

This clone was seen more than once but under ten times. The V gene is TRBV27, the J gene TRBJ2-5, with D maybe TRBD2 (6 bases). V gave up 4 bases and J gave up 9 bases, with 15 bases separating them. This CDR3 has 13 amino acids. The germline V gene encodes CDR1 MNHEY and CDR2 SMNVEV (reference sequence). The CDR3 region is CASSSDLGGAQYF. The CDR3 DNA sequence: TGTGCCAGCAGTTCGGACTTGGGCGGGGCCCAGTACTTC.

This chain uses TRBV18 with TRBJ1-5, with TRBD1 matching 12 bases. In germline, CDR1 is KGHSH, CDR2 LQKENI. This CDR3 is 15 amino acids long. V lost 6 bases and J lost 7; bases outside the gene matches: 7. The CDR3 region has the DNA TGTGCCAGCTCGCCCGGGACAGGGGGCTTGCAGCCCCAGCATTTT. Translated, it gives CASSPGTGGLQPQHF.

The chain recombines TRBV28 with TRBJ2-7, with 8 positions matching TRBD2. In germline, CDR1 is MDHEN, CDR2 SYDVKM. The CDR3 consists of 14 residues. The J segment lost 6 bases and the V segment lost 7 bases, leaving 11 bases of the junction unmatched. Here the CDR3 reads CASTQSGGASEQYF. The CDR3 nucleotides read TGTGCCAGCACCCAATCGGGGGGGGCGAGCGAGCAGTACTTC.

The CDR3 loop is CATLIAGWGYTF. CDR3 nucleotide sequence: TGTGCCACCCTTATAGCGGGCTGGGGCTACACCTTC. The J gene is TRBJ1-2, the V gene TRBV19; D is undetermined. The CDR3 totals 12 residues. Germline V gene sequence: CDR1 LNHDA, CDR2 SQIVND (reference sequence). V lost 10 bases, J lost 8 bases, and 17 bases lay in between.

The J gene is TRBJ1-5, the V gene TRBV7-2; no clear D gene. V was shortened by 1 base and J by 2 bases, with 9 bases between the two germline ends. Looked up from germline, CDR1 is SGHTA and CDR2 is FQGNSA. The CDR3 sequence is 15 residues long. This CDR3 reads CASSLVWEGNQPQHF. The CDR3 DNA follows: TGTGCCAGCAGCTTAGTCTGGGAGGGCAATCAGCCCCAGCATTTT.

The rearrangement joins TRBV6-5 to TRBJ1-2, with a tentative D call TRBD1 (5 bases). Germline V gene sequence: CDR1 MNHEY, CDR2 SVGAGI. V lost 0 bases and J lost 2, with 10 bases in between. The CDR3 has 15 residues. This CDR3 is CASSYSKDMNYGYTF. The CDR3 DNA follows: TGTGCCAGCAGTTACTCCAAGGACATGAACTATGGCTACACCTTC.

With regard to this clone: This CDR3 is also generated by other DNA sequences in the sample. The genes are TRBV11-2 and TRBJ1-6, with a possible D match to TRBD1 (5 bases). Trimming took 2 bases from V and 0 from J, leaving 8 bases between them. This CDR3 is built from 16 residues. CDR1 and CDR2 from the germline V gene are SGHAT and FQNNGV. The CDR3 DNA follows: TGTGCCAGCAGCTTACAGGGAAGCTCCTATAATTCACCCCTCCACTTT. Its protein product is CASSLQGSSYNSPLHF.

CDR3 sequence reads: CASSPGYNEQFF. CDR3 bases: TGTGCCAGTAGTCCAGGCTACAATGAGCAGTTCTTC. The V call is TRBV19, the J call TRBJ2-1; no clear D gene. V was trimmed by 5 bases and J by 3 bases, leaving 5 bases between them. Germline V gene lookup returns CDR1 LNHDA and CDR2 SQIVND (reference sequence). This CDR3 comprises 12 residues.

The J gene is TRBJ1-5, the V gene TRBV2; D is undetermined. This CDR3 is built from 13 residues. V shed 3 bases and J shed 4 bases, with 7 bases lying between them. CDR1 and CDR2 (germline): SNHLY, FYNNEI. In DNA, the CDR3 is TGTGCCAGCAGTGATACTTGGAATCAGCCCCAGCATTTT. Protein sequence: CASSDTWNQPQHF.

This sequence joins TRBV5-4 and TRBJ2-5; 8 nucleotides line up with TRBD2. CDR1 is SGHNT, CDR2 YYREEE, per germline (reference sequence). CDR3 length: 14 residues. With V trimmed by 2 bases and J by 4 bases, 4 bases remained unmatched. CDR3: CASSLTSGSETQYF. DNA of the CDR3: TGTGCCAGCAGCTTAACTAGCGGTTCAGAGACCCAGTACTTC.

The chain couples TRBV10-3 to TRBJ2-7; maybe TRBD1 (6 bases). V dropped 3 bases and J dropped 3 bases, with 12 bases sitting between them. The CDR3 extends over 14 amino acids. Germline CDR1 ENHRY, CDR2 SYGVKD. As DNA, the CDR3 is TGTGCCATCAGTGAATCGTTAGGGGGCTACGAGCAGTACTTC. This sequence encodes CAISESLGGYEQYF.

This clone appeared once. This chain links TRBV25-1 with TRBJ2-5, with 8 bases identical to TRBD1. Germline assignment: CDR1 MGHDK and CDR2 SYGVNS. The CDR3 extends over 14 amino acids. The V and J ends lost 2 bases and 4 bases, in that order; junction bases with no gene match: 3. The CDR3 coding sequence is TGTGCCAGCAGTGAACGACAGGGGCTAGAGACCCAGTACTTC. It translates to CASSERQGLETQYF. The variable domain in full, with the rest retrieved from reference TRBV25-1 and TRBJ2-5, is EADIYQTPRYLVIGTGKKITLECSQTMGHDKMYWYQQDPGMELHLIHYSYGVNSTEKGDLSSESTVSRIRTEHFPLTLESARPSHTSQYLCASSERQGLETQYFGPGTRLLVL.

The chain links TRBV2 to TRBJ1-1; tentatively, D is TRBD1 (6 bases). Trimming pared 4 bases from V and 4 bases from J, leaving 10 bases between. Germline CDR1 SNHLY, CDR2 FYNNEI. The CDR3 loop spans 13 amino acids. The CDR3 DNA sequence: TGTGCCAGCAGTGCACAGGGTGGCACTGAAGCTTTCTTT. Its translation: CASSAQGGTEAFF.

Concerning this clone itself: The same CDR3 can be traced to other DNA sequences in this sample. The rearrangement links TRBV7-3 to TRBJ2-5, with 8 bases that match TRBD1. Trimming cost V 5 bases and J 1 base; bases outside gene matches: 3. Germline CDR1 SGHTA, CDR2 FQGTGA. The CDR3 sequence is 14 residues long. The CDR3 nucleotides are TGTGCCAGCAGCCCCGGGACAGGCCAAGAGACCCAGTACTTC. Its protein is CASSPGTGQETQYF.

DNA of the CDR3: TGTGCCAGCAGTATCCAGGGGAGCACAGATACGCAGTATTTT. Its protein is CASSIQGSTDTQYF. The V and J genes are TRBV2 and TRBJ2-3; perhaps TRBD1 as D (6 bases). The germline CDR1 and CDR2 sequences are SNHLY and FYNNEI. The CDR3 totals 14 residues. V was shortened by 5 bases and J by 0 bases, with 9 bases between the two germline ends. The whole variable domain, filled in from reference TRBV2 and TRBJ2-3, reads EPEVTQTPSHQVTQMGQEVILRCVPISNHLYFYWYRQILGQKVEFLVSFYNNEISEKSEIFDDQFSVERPDGSNFTLKIRSTKLEDSAMYFCASSIQGSTDTQYFGPGTRLTVL.